The 23 T cell receptor beta chains reported below all come from one sample, sequenced in a study of cytomegalovirus exposure and HLA in healthy donors. Amplification used 60 Vbeta primers and 13 Jbeta primers. Libraries were prepared by immunoSEQ multiplex PCR; TCRdb keeps only in-frame clonotypes and omits some of them. The table records about 160,000 clones, about 88% of them present only once. Sequencing input: PBMCs. The receptors come from a man aged 18 to 29 in good health and CMV-seropositive.

V is TRBV5-1 and J is TRBJ2-1, with no clear D. Trimming shortened V by 1 base and J by 8 bases, and 4 bases separated the two germline ends. This CDR3 contains 11 residues. The germline V gene has CDR1 SGHRS and CDR2 YFSETQ. This chain's CDR3 is CASSLNYEQFF. CDR3 in DNA: TGCGCCAGCAGCTTGAACTATGAGCAGTTCTTC.

V gene TRBV4-1 combines with J gene TRBJ1-2; 7 bases are a match to TRBD1. Germline-derived CDR1 and CDR2 are MGHRA and YSYEKL. The V and J ends lost 6 bases and 7 bases, in that order; junction bases with no gene match: 8. This CDR3 region has 13 residues. The chain's CDR3 is CASSLEGAPGYTF. The CDR3 region has the DNA TGCGCCAGCAGTCTGGAGGGGGCGCCTGGCTACACCTTC.

The rearrangement joins TRBV6-1 to TRBJ2-7; tentative D call: TRBD1 (5 bases). V dropped 2 bases and J dropped 5 bases, with 19 bases sitting between them. The CDR3 is 16 amino acids. Germline values: CDR1 MNHNS, CDR2 SASEGT. The DNA for the CDR3 is TGTGCCAGCAGTGAAAGAAGAGGTAGGGGCACCCACGAGCAGTACTTC. Protein product: CASSERRGRGTHEQYF.

CDR3 sequence: CASSPVRLNTEAFF. The CDR3 region has the DNA TGTGCCAGTAGCCCTGTGCGGTTGAACACTGAAGCTTTCTTT. V gene TRBV19 combines with J gene TRBJ1-1; D uncertain. Germline values: CDR1 LNHDA, CDR2 SQIVND (reference sequence). This CDR3 spans 14 amino acids. Between the trimmed V and J ends, which lost 6 bases and 0 bases, there was a span of 11 bases.

This sequence joins TRBV4-2 and TRBJ2-3, with D perhaps matching TRBD2 (6 bases). V was shortened by 4 bases and J by 6 bases, with 20 bases between the two germline ends. Germline V gives CDR1 LGHNA, CDR2 YNFKEQ. The CDR3 consists of 16 residues. CDR3 sequence (DNA): TGTGCCAGCAGCCCCTCAGAAGAGTGGGGGGTGGATACGCAGTATTTT. Translating gives CASSPSEEWGVDTQYF.

This clone was seen just once. This rearrangement joins TRBV5-4 to TRBJ1-1, with 7 bases matching TRBD1. In germline, CDR1 is SGHNT, CDR2 YYREEE (reference sequence). The V segment lost 5 bases and the J segment 5 bases; nucleotides outside the gene matches: 9. The CDR3 is made up of 14 amino acids. CDR3 residues: CASSYTQGETEAFF. DNA of the CDR3: TGTGCCAGCAGTTACACTCAGGGGGAAACTGAAGCTTTCTTT.

The gene calls are TRBV5-1 and TRBJ2-7; 12 bases agree with TRBD2. The CDR3 is 15 residues long. Germline V gene data show CDR1 as SGHRS and CDR2 as YFSETQ. V was clipped by 4 bases and J by 6 bases; unmatched bases: 8. CDR3 bases: TGCGCCAGCAGCCGTACTAGCGGGGGGTTCGGCGAGCAGTACTTC. Its protein product is CASSRTSGGFGEQYF.

The chain combines TRBV19 with TRBJ2-2; D gene uncertain. Germline values: CDR1 LNHDA, CDR2 SQIVND (reference sequence). The CDR3 has 15 residues. Trimming removed 8 bases at V and 0 bases at J, with 13 bases between. CDR3 sequence: CASLDGAANTGELFF. As DNA, the CDR3 is TGTGCCAGTCTTGACGGAGCCGCGAACACCGGGGAGCTGTTTTTT.

This clone appeared a few times. V is TRBV6-7 and J is TRBJ1-5, with TRBD1 identical over 7 bases. TRBV6-7 is an open reading frame whose function is uncertain. The trim removed 6 bases at V and 7 bases at J, leaving 15 bases unmatched. The CDR3 runs 16 residues. The CDR3 region is CASRISTGKVGQPQHF. CDR3 DNA: TGTGCCAGCAGGATCTCGACAGGGAAGGTCGGACAGCCCCAGCATTTT.

J is TRBJ1-5 and V is TRBV11-2, with D perhaps TRBD1 (6 bases). CDR3 length: 14 residues. V lost 4 bases and J 5 bases, leaving 12 bases between the germline ends. From germline, CDR1 is SGHAT and CDR2 FQNNGV. The CDR3 bases are TGTGCCAGCAGCTCCGGCCCAGGGGATCAGCCCCAGCATTTT. Translation: CASSSGPGDQPQHF.

The sample holds a few counts of this clone. The rearrangement links TRBV6-1 to TRBJ1-2; D uncertain. V gave up 2 bases and J gave up 5 bases, with 9 bases separating them. The CDR3 loop spans 13 amino acids. The V gene's germline CDR1 is MNHNS and CDR2 SASEGT. CDR3 sequence reads: CASSEFGLYGYTF. DNA of the CDR3: TGTGCCAGCAGTGAATTCGGTCTTTATGGCTACACCTTC.

The V call is TRBV13, the J call TRBJ2-1, with D hard to call. CDR1 PRHDT and CDR2 FYEKMQ come from the germline V gene (reference sequence). This CDR3 has 13 amino acids. With 6 bases removed from V and 5 bases from J, the gap between germline ends came to 11 bases. In DNA form, the CDR3 reads TGTGCCAGCAGTACAGACGTAGACAATGAGCAGTTCTTC. It encodes CASSTDVDNEQFF. Full variable domain (rest looked up from reference TRBV13 and TRBJ2-1): AAGVIQSPRHLIKEKRETATLKCYPIPRHDTVYWYQQGPGQDPQFLISFYEKMQSDKGSIPDRFSAQQFSDYHSELNMSSLELGDSALYFCASSTDVDNEQFFGPGTRLTVL.

The CDR3 nucleotides are TGTGCCAGCAGTCCCGGGACAGGGGTTTCGTCGGATGGCTACACCTTC. Residues: CASSPGTGVSSDGYTF. The J gene is TRBJ1-2, the V gene TRBV2; 10 bases fit TRBD1. The CDR3 consists of 16 residues. Per the germline V gene, CDR1 is SNHLY and CDR2 is FYNNEI. V trimming: 5 bases; J trimming: 6 bases; junction bases outside the gene matches: 12.

The chain joins TRBV10-3 to TRBJ2-7; D perhaps matches TRBD1 (6 bases). Per the germline V gene, CDR1 is ENHRY and CDR2 is SYGVKD. Trimming left V 7 bases short and J 2 bases short, with 12 bases between. The CDR3 is 13 residues long. The CDR3 loop reads CAITGTLTYEQYF. In nucleotides, the CDR3 is TGTGCCATCACCGGGACACTGACCTACGAGCAGTACTTC.

The chain links TRBV5-1 to TRBJ1-1; TRBD1 matches at 7 bases. Germline V CDR1 and CDR2: SGHRS, YFSETQ. The J segment lost 0 bases and the V segment lost 6 bases, leaving 8 bases of the junction unmatched. CDR3 size: 15 residues. CDR3 DNA sequence: TGCGCCAGCAACACGGAGGGGGCCATGAACACTGAAGCTTTCTTT. As protein: CASNTEGAMNTEAFF.

A few counts support this clone. The rearrangement joins TRBV7-8 to TRBJ1-1, with D unresolved. Germline CDR1 SGHVS, CDR2 FQNEAQ. Trimming took 5 bases from V and 5 from J, leaving 18 bases between them. This CDR3 spans 15 amino acids. The CDR3 region has the DNA TGTGCCAGCAGCCATCCAGGCCGAGGAGGTACTGAAGCTTTCTTT. Amino acids: CASSHPGRGGTEAFF.

The chain employs TRBV4-1 and TRBJ2-5; D gene unclear. The end of the DNA is better explained by TRBJ2-7, so the J call may be wrong. CDR1 is MGHRA and CDR2 is YSYEKL in the germline V gene. The CDR3 is 11 residues long. CDR3: CASSQDYEQYF. The CDR3 DNA sequence: TGCGCCAGCAGCCAAGATTACGAGCAGTACTTC.

The chain joins TRBV4-1 to TRBJ1-1; TRBD1 matches at 7 bases. The junction had 20 bases not matched to a gene; V was cut back by 0 bases and J by 4 bases. Per the germline V gene, CDR1 is MGHRA and CDR2 is YSYEKL. This CDR3 comprises 20 residues. The CDR3 reads CASSQDYAVGGGQDSTEAFF. CDR3 DNA sequence: TGCGCCAGCAGCCAAGATTACGCGGTTGGAGGGGGCCAAGATTCCACTGAAGCTTTCTTT.

This clone was recorded once. One end of the junction varies from germline; a read error may be responsible. The rearrangement uses TRBV7-9 and TRBJ1-2, with TRBD1 as a possible D gene (6 bases). The CDR3 extends over 15 amino acids. Germline loops: CDR1 SEHNR, CDR2 FQNEAQ (reference sequence). CDR3 sequence: CASSLGPSRQDGCTF. CDR3 bases: TGTGCCAGCAGCTTAGGCCCGTCCCGACAGGATGGCTGCACCTTC.

The CDR3 loop reads CASSLTGQNTEAFF. The CDR3 nucleotides read TGTGCCAGCAGCCTGACAGGACAGAACACTGAAGCTTTCTTT. The chain couples TRBV7-3 to TRBJ1-1, with D perhaps matching TRBD1 (6 bases). In germline, CDR1 is SGHTA, CDR2 FQGTGA. CDR3 length: 14 residues. The germline V and J ends were trimmed by 5 bases and 1 base, with 11 bases remaining between them.

CDR3 in amino acids: CASSEAQGQDYNEQFF. In nucleotides, the CDR3 is TGTGCCAGCAGTGAAGCGCAGGGACAGGACTACAATGAGCAGTTCTTC. The V gene is TRBV6-1, the J gene TRBJ2-1; 8 bases are a match to TRBD1. The CDR3 has 16 residues. After removal of 0 bases from V and 3 bases from J, the junction contained 4 bases not matched to a gene. CDR1 MNHNS and CDR2 SASEGT come from the germline V gene.

The sample holds a few counts of this clone. The chain employs TRBV11-2 and TRBJ1-1; tentative D call: TRBD1 (6 bases). CDR1 and CDR2 (germline): SGHAT, FQNNGV. The CDR3 runs to 14 residues. The germline V and J ends were trimmed by 5 bases and 6 bases, with 16 bases remaining between them. The CDR3 here is CASSLGLRGPEAFF. CDR3 nucleotide sequence: TGTGCCAGCAGCCTAGGGCTCAGGGGACCTGAAGCTTTCTTT.

The chain links TRBV6-4 to TRBJ2-1, with 15 bases lining up with TRBD2. The V gene end was trimmed by 4 bases and the J gene end by 4 bases; junction bases not matched to a gene: 2. The CDR3 covers 16 residues. The germline gives CDR1 MRHNA, CDR2 SNTAGT. The CDR3 nucleotides are TGTGCCAGCAGTGCTGGACTAGCGGGGGGGTACAATGAGCAGTTCTTC. It translates to CASSAGLAGGYNEQFF.